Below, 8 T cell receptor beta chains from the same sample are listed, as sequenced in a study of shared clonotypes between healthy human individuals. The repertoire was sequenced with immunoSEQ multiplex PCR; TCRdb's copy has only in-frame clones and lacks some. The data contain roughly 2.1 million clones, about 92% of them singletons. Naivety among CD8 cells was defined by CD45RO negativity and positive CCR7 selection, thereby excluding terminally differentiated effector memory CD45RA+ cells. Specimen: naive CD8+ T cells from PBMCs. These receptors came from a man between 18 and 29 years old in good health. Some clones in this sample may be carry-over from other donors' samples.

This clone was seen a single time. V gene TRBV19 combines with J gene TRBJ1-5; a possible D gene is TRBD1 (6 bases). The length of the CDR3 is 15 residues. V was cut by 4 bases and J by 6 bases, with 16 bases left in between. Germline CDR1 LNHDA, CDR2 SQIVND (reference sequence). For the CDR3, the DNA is TGTGCCAGTAGTAAATTAAGGGACAAAGGTCAGCCCCAGCATTTT. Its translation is CASSKLRDKGQPQHF.

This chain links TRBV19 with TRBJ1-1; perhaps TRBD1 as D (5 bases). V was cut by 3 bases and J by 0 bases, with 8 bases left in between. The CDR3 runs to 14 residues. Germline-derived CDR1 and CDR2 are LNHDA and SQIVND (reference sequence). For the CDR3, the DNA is TGTGCCAGTAGTATTCGACAGCTGAACACTGAAGCTTTCTTT. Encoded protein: CASSIRQLNTEAFF.

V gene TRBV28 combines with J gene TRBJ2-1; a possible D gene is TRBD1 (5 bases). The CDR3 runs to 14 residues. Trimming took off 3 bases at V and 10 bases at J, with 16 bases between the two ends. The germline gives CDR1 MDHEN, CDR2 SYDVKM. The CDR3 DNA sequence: TGTGCCAGCAGTTTTGCGAATAGGGGTCTGGAGCAGTTCTTC. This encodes CASSFANRGLEQFF.

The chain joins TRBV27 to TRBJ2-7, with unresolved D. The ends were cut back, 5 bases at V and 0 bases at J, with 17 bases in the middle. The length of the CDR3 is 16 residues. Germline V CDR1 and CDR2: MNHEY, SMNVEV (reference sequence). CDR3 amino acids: CASSLFADFHSYEQYF. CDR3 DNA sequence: TGTGCCAGCAGTCTGTTCGCGGATTTCCACTCCTACGAGCAGTACTTC.

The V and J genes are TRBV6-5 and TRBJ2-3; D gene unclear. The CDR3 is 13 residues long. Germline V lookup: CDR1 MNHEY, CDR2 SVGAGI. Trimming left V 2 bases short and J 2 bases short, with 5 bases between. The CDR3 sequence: CASSYGVTDTQYF. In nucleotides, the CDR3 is TGTGCCAGCAGTTACGGCGTCACAGATACGCAGTATTTT.

The CDR3: CASSAGSGDYEQYF. CDR3 bases: TGTGCCAGCAGCGCGGGTTCTGGAGACTACGAGCAGTACTTC. The chain joins TRBV9 to TRBJ2-7; no reliable D call. Germline values: CDR1 SGDLS, CDR2 YYNGEE. Between the trimmed V and J ends, which lost 3 bases and 3 bases, there was a span of 13 bases. The CDR3 has 14 amino acids. The entire variable domain, with the rest obtained from reference TRBV9 and TRBJ2-7, is as follows: DSGVTQTPKHLITATGQRVTLRCSPRSGDLSVYWYQQSLDQGLQFLIQYYNGEERAKGNILERFSAQQFPDLHSELNLSSLELGDSALYFCASSAGSGDYEQYFGPGTRLTVT.

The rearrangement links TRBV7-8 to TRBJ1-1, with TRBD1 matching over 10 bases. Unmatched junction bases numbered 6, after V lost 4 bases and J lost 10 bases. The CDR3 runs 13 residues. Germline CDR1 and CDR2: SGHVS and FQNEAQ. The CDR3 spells CASSWDRGFVAFF. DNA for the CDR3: TGTGCCAGCAGCTGGGACAGGGGATTCGTAGCTTTCTTT.

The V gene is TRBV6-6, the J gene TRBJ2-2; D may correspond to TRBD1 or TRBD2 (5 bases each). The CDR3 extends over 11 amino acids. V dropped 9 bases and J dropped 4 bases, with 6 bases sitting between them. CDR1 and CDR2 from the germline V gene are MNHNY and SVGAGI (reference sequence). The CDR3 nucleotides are TGTGCCAGTGGGGGCACCGGGGAGCTGTTTTTT. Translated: CASGGTGELFF.